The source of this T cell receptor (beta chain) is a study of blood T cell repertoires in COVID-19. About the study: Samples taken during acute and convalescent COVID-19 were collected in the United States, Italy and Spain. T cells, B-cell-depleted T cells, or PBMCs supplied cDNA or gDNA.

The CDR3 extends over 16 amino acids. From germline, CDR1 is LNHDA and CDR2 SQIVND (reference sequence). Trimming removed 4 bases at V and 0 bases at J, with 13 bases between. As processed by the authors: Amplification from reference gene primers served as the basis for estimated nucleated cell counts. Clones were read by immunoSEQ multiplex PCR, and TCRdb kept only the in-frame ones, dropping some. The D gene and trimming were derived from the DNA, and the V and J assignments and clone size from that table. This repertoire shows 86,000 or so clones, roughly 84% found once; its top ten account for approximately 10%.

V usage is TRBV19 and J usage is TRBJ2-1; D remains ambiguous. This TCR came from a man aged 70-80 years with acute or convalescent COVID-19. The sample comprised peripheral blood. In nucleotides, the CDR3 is TGTGCCAGTAGTAGAGACTTTTTTAGCTCCTACAATGAGCAGTTCTTC. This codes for CASSRDFFSSYNEQFF.